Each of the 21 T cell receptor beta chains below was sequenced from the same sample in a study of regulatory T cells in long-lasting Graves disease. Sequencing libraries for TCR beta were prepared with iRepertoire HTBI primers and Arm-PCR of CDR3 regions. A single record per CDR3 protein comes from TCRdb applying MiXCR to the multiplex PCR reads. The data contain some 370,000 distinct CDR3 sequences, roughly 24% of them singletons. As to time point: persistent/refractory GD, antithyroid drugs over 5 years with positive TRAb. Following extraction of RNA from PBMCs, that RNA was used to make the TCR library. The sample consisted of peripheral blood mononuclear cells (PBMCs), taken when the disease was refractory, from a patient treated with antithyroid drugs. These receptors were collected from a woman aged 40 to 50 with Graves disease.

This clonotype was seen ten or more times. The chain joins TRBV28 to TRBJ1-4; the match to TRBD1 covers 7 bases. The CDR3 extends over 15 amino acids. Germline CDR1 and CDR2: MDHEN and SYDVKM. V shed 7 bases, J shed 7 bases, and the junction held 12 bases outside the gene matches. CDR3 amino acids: CASTPGGGVSEKLFF. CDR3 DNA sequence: TGTGCCAGCACCCCAGGGGGTGGTGTTTCTGAAAAACTGTTTTTT.

Written as DNA, the CDR3 is TGTGCCACCCGGGGTAGCTCCGGGGAGCTGTTTTTT. This codes for CATRGSSGELFF. This chain joins TRBV10-3 and TRBJ2-2, with a weak D call TRBD2 (5 bases). The germline V and J ends were trimmed by 10 bases and 6 bases, with 12 bases remaining between them. This CDR3 is 12 amino acids long. Germline CDR1 is ENHRY and CDR2 is SYGVKD.

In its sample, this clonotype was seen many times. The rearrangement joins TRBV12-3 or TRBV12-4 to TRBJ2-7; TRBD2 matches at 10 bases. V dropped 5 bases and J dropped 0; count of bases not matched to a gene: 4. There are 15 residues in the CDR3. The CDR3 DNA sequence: TGTGCCAGCAGTAAGGGACTAGCGTACTCCTACGAGCAGTACTTC. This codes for CASSKGLAYSYEQYF.

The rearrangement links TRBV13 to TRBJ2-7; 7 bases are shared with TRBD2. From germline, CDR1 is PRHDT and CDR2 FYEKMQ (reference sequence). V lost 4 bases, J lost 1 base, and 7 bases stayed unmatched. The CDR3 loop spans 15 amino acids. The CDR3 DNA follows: TGTGCCAGCAGCTACCAGCGGGGAGATTCCTACGAGCAGTACTTC. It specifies CASSYQRGDSYEQYF.

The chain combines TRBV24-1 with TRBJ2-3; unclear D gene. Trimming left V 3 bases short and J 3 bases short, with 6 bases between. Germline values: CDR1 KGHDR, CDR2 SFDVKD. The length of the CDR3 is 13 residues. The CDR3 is CATSDPITDTQYF. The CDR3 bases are TGTGCCACCAGTGATCCCATTACAGATACGCAGTATTTT.

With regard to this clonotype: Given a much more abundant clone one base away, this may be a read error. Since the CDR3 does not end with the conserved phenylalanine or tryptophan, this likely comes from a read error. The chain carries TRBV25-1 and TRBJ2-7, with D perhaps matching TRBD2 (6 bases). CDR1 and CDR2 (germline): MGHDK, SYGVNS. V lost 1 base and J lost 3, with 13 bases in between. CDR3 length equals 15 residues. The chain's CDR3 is CASSEWGGVRYEQYS. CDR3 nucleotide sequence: TGTGCCAGCAGTGAATGGGGAGGCGTTCGCTACGAGCAGTACTCC.

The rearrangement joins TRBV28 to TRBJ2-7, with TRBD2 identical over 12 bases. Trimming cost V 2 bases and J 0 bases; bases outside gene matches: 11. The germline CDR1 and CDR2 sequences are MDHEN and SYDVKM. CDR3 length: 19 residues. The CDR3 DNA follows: TGTGCCAGCAGTTTACGACTAGCGGGAGACGAGAGTGTCTCCTACGAGCAGTACTTC. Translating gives CASSLRLAGDESVSYEQYF.

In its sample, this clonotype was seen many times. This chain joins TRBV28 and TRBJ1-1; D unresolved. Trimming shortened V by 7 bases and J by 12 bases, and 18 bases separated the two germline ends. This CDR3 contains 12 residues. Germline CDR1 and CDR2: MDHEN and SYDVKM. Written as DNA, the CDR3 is TGTGCCAGCACCAAAGCAGCCGTGACGACTTTCTTT. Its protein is CASTKAAVTTFF.

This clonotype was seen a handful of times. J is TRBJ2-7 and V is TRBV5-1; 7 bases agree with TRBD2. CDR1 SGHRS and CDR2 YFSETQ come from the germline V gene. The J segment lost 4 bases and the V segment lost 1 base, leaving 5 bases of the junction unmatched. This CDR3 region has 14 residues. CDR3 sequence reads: CASSLWGGRYEQYF. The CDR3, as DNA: TGCGCCAGCAGCTTGTGGGGGGGTCGTTACGAGCAGTACTTC.

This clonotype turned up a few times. The CDR3 sequence is CASSQHGTGSYSNQPQHF. The CDR3 bases are TGTGCCAGCAGCCAACACGGGACAGGGAGTTATAGCAATCAGCCCCAGCATTTT. The chain combines TRBV3-1 with TRBJ1-5, with 9 bases lining up with TRBD1. Trimming removed 2 bases from V and 0 bases from J; junction bases left unmatched: 8. CDR3 length: 18 amino acids. Per the germline V gene, CDR1 is LGHDT and CDR2 is YNNKEL (reference sequence).

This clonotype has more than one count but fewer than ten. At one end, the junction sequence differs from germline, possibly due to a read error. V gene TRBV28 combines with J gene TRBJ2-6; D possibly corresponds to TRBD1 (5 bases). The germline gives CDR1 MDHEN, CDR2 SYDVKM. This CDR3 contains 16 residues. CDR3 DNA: TGTGCCAGCACTCCCGCCGGACACCCTGGGACCAACGTCCTGACTTTC. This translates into CASTPAGHPGTNVLTF.

The CDR3 loop reads CASSLEDGFLTGVPNYGYTF. Here the CDR3 DNA reads TGTGCCAGCAGCTTAGAGGATGGGTTTTTGACAGGGGTCCCTAACTATGGCTACACCTTC. V usage is TRBV7-8 and J usage is TRBJ1-2, with 8 bases fitting TRBD1. J was trimmed by 0 bases and V by 1 base; bases with no gene match: 16. Looked up from germline, CDR1 is SGHVS and CDR2 is FQNEAQ. The CDR3 extends over 20 amino acids.

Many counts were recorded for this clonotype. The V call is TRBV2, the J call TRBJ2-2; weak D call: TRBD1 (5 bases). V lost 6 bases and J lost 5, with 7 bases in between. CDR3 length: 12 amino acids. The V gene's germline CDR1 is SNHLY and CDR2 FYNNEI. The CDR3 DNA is TGTGCCAGCAGGGCAGGGACCGGGGAGCTGTTTTTT. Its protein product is CASRAGTGELFF.

As DNA, the CDR3 is TGCAGTGCTAGAGCCCCGAATTCGAACACTGAAGCTTTCTTT. It is translated as CSARAPNSNTEAFF. The rearrangement joins TRBV20-1 to TRBJ1-1; D gene ambiguous. There are 14 residues in the CDR3. V was trimmed by 1 base and J by 1 base, leaving 10 bases between them. Germline assignment: CDR1 DFQATT and CDR2 SNEGSKA (reference sequence).

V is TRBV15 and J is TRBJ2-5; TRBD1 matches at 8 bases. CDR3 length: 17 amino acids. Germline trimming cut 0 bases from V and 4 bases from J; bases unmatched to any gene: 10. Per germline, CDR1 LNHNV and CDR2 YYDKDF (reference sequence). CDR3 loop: CATSRDRDRGRGETQYF. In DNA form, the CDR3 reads TGTGCCACCAGCAGAGATCGAGACAGGGGTCGGGGAGAGACCCAGTACTTC.

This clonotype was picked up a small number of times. In DNA, the CDR3 is TGTGCCAGCAGCCCACTAGGGACCTCGACCACCGGGGAGCTGTTTTTT. Translating it yields CASSPLGTSTTGELFF. The rearrangement joins TRBV5-8 to TRBJ2-2, with D tentatively TRBD1 or TRBD2 (5 bases each). V lost 4 bases, J lost 4 bases, and 17 bases lay in between. The CDR3 sequence is 16 residues long. Per the germline V gene, CDR1 is SGHTS and CDR2 is YDEGEE.

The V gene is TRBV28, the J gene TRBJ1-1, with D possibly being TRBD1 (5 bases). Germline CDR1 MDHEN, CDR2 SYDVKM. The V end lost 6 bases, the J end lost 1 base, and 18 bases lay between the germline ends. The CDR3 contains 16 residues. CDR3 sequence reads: CASSRDGGTSNTEAFF. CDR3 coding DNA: TGTGCCAGCAGCCGGGACGGGGGGACGTCGAACACTGAAGCTTTCTTT.

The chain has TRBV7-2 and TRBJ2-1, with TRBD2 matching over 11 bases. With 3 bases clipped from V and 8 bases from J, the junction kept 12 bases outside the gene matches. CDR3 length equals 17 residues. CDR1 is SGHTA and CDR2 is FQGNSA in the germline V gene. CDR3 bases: TGTGCCAGCAGCTTGCGACTAGCGGGACGCCTTAATCATGAGCAGTTCTTC. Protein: CASSLRLAGRLNHEQFF.

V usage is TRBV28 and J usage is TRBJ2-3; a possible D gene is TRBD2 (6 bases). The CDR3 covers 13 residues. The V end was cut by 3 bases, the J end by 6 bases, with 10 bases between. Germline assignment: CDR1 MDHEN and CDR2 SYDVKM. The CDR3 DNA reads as TGTGCCAGCAGTTTGGCTAGCGTGGATACGCAGTATTTT. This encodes CASSLASVDTQYF. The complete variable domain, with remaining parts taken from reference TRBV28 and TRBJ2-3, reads DVKVTQSSRYLVKRTGEKVFLECVQDMDHENMFWYRQDPGLGLRLIYFSYDVKMKEKGDIPEGYSVSREKKERFSLILESASTNQTSMYLCASSLASVDTQYFGPGTRLTVL.

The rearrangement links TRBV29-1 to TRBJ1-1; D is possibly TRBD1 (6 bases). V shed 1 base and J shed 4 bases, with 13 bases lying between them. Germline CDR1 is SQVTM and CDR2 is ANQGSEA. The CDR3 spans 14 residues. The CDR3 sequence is CSVEVAGAATEAFF. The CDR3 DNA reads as TGCAGCGTTGAAGTTGCAGGGGCTGCCACTGAAGCTTTCTTT.

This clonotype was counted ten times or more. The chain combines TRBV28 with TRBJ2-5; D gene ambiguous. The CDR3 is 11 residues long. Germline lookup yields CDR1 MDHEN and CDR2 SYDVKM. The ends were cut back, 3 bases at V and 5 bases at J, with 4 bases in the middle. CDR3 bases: TGTGCCAGCAGTTTTGTGGAGACCCAGTACTTC. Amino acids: CASSFVETQYF.